This T cell receptor beta chain comes out of a study of blood T cell repertoires in COVID-19. Study background: Spain, Italy and the United States supplied samples that represented acute and convalescent COVID-19. In each case, the material was cDNA or gDNA derived from T cells, B-cell-depleted T cells, or PBMCs.

The trim removed 5 bases at V and 2 bases at J, leaving 7 bases unmatched. CDR1 and CDR2 (germline): SGHTA, FQGTGA. CDR3 length equals 15 residues. Clones were sequenced by immunoSEQ multiplex PCR, and TCRdb holds only the in-frame ones, with some missing. In the table there are a few hundred thousand clones, more than 85% of which are singletons. The TCR originated in a man aged 40-55 years with active or convalescent COVID-19. The chain combines TRBV7-3 with TRBJ1-2; 8 nucleotides match TRBD1. Specimen: peripheral blood. CDR3 loop: CASSPGTGLNYGYTF. In DNA form, the CDR3 reads TGTGCCAGCAGCCCCGGGACAGGCCTCAACTATGGCTACACCTTC.